This is a list of T cell receptor beta chains from one sample in a study of blood T cell repertoires in COVID-19. Some clones are missing from TCRdb's copy, which holds only in-frame ones; the method was immunoSEQ multiplex PCR. Among 440,000 or so clones listed, approximately 89% were seen once. The sample was peripheral blood. All receptors derive from a woman in her thirties or forties with COVID-19, enrolled during active disease. CDR3s include the opening cysteine and the closing phenylalanine or tryptophan. A D gene is named only where the DNA matches it firmly. Size is stated for part of the rows, as once, few or many counts, or as a class when the clone is expanded.

j_call d_call clone_size v_call cdr3_aa cdr3_nt
TRBJ1-1 - - TRBV11-2 CASSPSGRIEAFF TGTGCCAGCAGCCCATCAGGTCGAATCGAAGCTTTCTTT
TRBJ1-2 TRBD1 few TRBV19 CASSLRDRKDLGYTF TGTGCCAGTAGCCTCCGGGACAGAAAGGACCTTGGCTACACCTTC
TRBJ2-3 - once TRBV5-1 CASSADTQGTDTQYF TGCGCCAGCAGCGCGGACACCCAAGGCACAGATACGCAGTATTTT
TRBJ1-1 - - TRBV27 CASFGGGWKNTEAFF TGTGCCAGCTTCGGGGGAGGGTGGAAGAACACTGAAGCTTTCTTT
TRBJ2-7 - - TRBV27 CASSLVRGPLYEQYF TGTGCCAGCAGTTTAGTGCGGGGGCCCCTCTACGAGCAGTACTTC
TRBJ2-1 TRBD2 - TRBV27 CASSLAGGEQFF TGTGCCAGCAGTTTGGCGGGAGGGGAGCAGTTCTTC
TRBJ1-3 - - TRBV7-2 CASSPTGSRNTIYF TGTGCCAGCAGCCCAACAGGGTCAAGAAACACCATATATTTT
TRBJ2-1 TRBD2 - TRBV30 CAWHSGGAREQFF TGTGCCTGGCATAGCGGGGGGGCCAGGGAGCAGTTCTTC
TRBJ2-5 TRBD2 - TRBV18 CASSGLAGDQETQYF TGTGCCAGCTCCGGACTAGCGGGGGACCAAGAGACCCAGTACTTC
TRBJ1-2 TRBD1 - TRBV12-3/TRBV12-4 CASSQDRAILF TGTGCCAGCAGTCAGGACAGGGCCATCCTTTTC
TRBJ2-7 TRBD1 - TRBV5-1 CASSARTGGNDEQYF TGCGCCAGCAGCGCGCGGACAGGGGGTAATGACGAGCAGTACTTC
TRBJ2-7 TRBD1 - TRBV5-1 CASKYGTDDYEQYF TGCGCCAGTAAATATGGGACAGACGACTACGAGCAGTACTTC
TRBJ1-5 TRBD1 - TRBV19 CASSINSGQGGEPQHF TGTGCCAGTAGTATAAACTCCGGACAGGGCGGGGAGCCCCAGCATTTT
TRBJ1-4 - once TRBV13 CASSHRQTTNEKLFF TGTGCCAGCAGCCACAGACAGACAACTAATGAAAAACTGTTTTTT
TRBJ2-6 - - TRBV27 CASSLKGWTNSGANVLTF TGTGCCAGCAGTTTAAAGGGGTGGACTAATTCTGGGGCCAACGTCCTGACTTTC
TRBJ1-2 - - TRBV4-3 CASSQEVQASNYGYTF TGCGCCAGCAGCCAAGAAGTCCAGGCGTCTAACTATGGCTACACCTTC
TRBJ1-5 - - TRBV6-5 CASTLNGQPQHF TGTGCCAGCACTCTTAACGGTCAGCCCCAGCATTTT
TRBJ2-1 TRBD2 - TRBV18 CASSPPSSGHNEQFF TGTGCCAGCTCACCACCGTCTAGCGGCCACAATGAGCAGTTCTTC
TRBJ1-2 - - TRBV28 CASRLSGLRPSNYGYTF TGTGCCAGCAGACTCTCGGGACTCCGACCTTCTAACTATGGCTACACCTTC
TRBJ2-2 TRBD1 - TRBV3-1/TRBV3-2 CASRPDRGRDGELFF TGTGCCAGCAGACCGGACAGGGGGCGGGACGGGGAGCTGTTTTTT
TRBJ1-1 TRBD1 - TRBV7-2 CAGRDRGSTEAFF TGTGCCGGCCGGGACAGGGGTTCAACTGAAGCTTTCTTT
TRBJ1-3 TRBD1 - TRBV10-3 CAMTSGTGGGNTIYF TGTGCCATGACGTCCGGGACAGGGGGTGGAAACACCATATATTTT
TRBJ1-5 TRBD1 - TRBV5-5 CASSEGQLIQPQHF TGTGCCAGCAGCGAGGGACAGTTGATTCAGCCCCAGCATTTT
TRBJ1-2 - - TRBV4-3 CASSQVRGAGYTF TGCGCCAGCAGCCAAGTACGGGGTGCTGGCTACACCTTC
TRBJ2-7 - - TRBV5-1 CASSLEPPPTQMYF TGCGCCAGCAGCTTGGAGCCTCCTCCCACGCAAATGTACTTC
TRBJ1-2 TRBD1 - TRBV7-3 CASSSGTGTGGVNGYTF TGTGCCAGCAGCTCCGGGACCGGGACAGGGGGCGTTAATGGCTACACCTTC
TRBJ1-1 TRBD1 once TRBV5-4 CASSLAGGANTEAFF TGTGCCAGCAGCTTGGCAGGGGGAGCGAACACTGAAGCTTTCTTT
TRBJ2-1 - - TRBV24-1 CATTAPSGGNEQFF TGTGCCACCACTGCCCCTTCCGGCGGTAATGAGCAGTTCTTC
TRBJ2-1 - - TRBV7-3 CASSPTLVGNEQFF TGTGCCAGCAGCCCCACCTTAGTTGGTAATGAGCAGTTCTTC
TRBJ2-3 TRBD1 - TRBV27 CASSLKGTGEYF TGTGCCAGCAGTTTAAAGGGGACAGGGGAGTATTTT
TRBJ2-7 - - TRBV2 CASSPSYEQYF TGTGCCAGCAGTCCATCCTACGAGCAGTACTTC
TRBJ1-6 - few TRBV19 CASSNPTGGNSPLHF TGTGCCAGTAGTAATCCTACGGGGGGGAATTCACCCCTCCACTTT
TRBJ1-1 - few TRBV29-1 CSVAGAEAFF TGCAGCGTTGCGGGGGCTGAAGCTTTCTTT
TRBJ2-1 TRBD1 - TRBV24-1 CANRDRADNEQFF TGTGCCAACAGAGACAGGGCGGACAATGAGCAGTTCTTC
TRBJ1-1 TRBD1 - TRBV6-5 CASRTGGTEAFF TGTGCCAGCAGGACAGGGGGCACTGAAGCTTTCTTT
TRBJ1-1 - - TRBV5-1 CASSLAGDRRNTEAFF TGCGCCAGCAGCTTGGCCGGGGATAGGAGGAACACTGAAGCTTTCTTT
TRBJ2-3 - - TRBV7-3 CASSLTGSATSTDTQYF TGTGCCAGCAGCTTAACCGGTAGCGCCACTAGCACAGATACGCAGTATTTT
TRBJ2-3 TRBD2 - TRBV6-2/TRBV6-3 CASSRTSGRPGTDTQYF TGTGCCAGCAGCCGGACTAGCGGGAGGCCAGGCACAGATACGCAGTATTTT
TRBJ2-2 TRBD1 - TRBV28 CASFLGQGRTGELFF TGTGCCAGCTTCCTCGGACAGGGGCGCACCGGGGAGCTGTTTTTT
TRBJ1-4 - - TRBV5-6 CASSGPTKGEKLFF TGTGCCAGCAGCGGGCCGACGAAGGGGGAAAAACTGTTTTTT
TRBJ1-4 - - TRBV7-9 CASSFRGTNEKLFF TGTGCCAGCAGCTTCAGGGGAACTAATGAAAAACTGTTTTTT
TRBJ1-1 - - TRBV4-3 CASSLNRDRTEAFF TGCGCCAGCAGCTTAAACAGGGATCGGACTGAAGCTTTCTTT
TRBJ1-6 - once TRBV7-2 CASNKQGGMEPLHF TGTGCCAGCAACAAACAGGGAGGGATGGAGCCCCTCCACTTT
TRBJ1-2 - once TRBV5-1 CASSLYSTDSNYGYTF TGCGCCAGCAGCCTATATTCGACTGACTCTAACTATGGCTACACCTTC
TRBJ2-3 TRBD2 - TRBV15 CATSMTVTSGRDTQYF TGTGCCACCAGCATGACCGTGACTAGCGGACGAGATACGCAGTATTTT
TRBJ2-7 TRBD1 once TRBV7-2 CASSFLGDRGGEQYF TGTGCCAGCAGCTTCTTGGGGGACAGGGGGGGCGAGCAGTACTTC
TRBJ2-3 - - TRBV11-2 CASSFSGGADTQYF TGTGCCAGCAGTTTCAGTGGCGGGGCAGATACGCAGTATTTT
TRBJ2-1 TRBD1 - TRBV20-1 CSASIGTGASDEQFF TGCAGTGCTAGTATCGGGACAGGGGCTTCGGATGAGCAGTTCTTC
TRBJ2-7 TRBD1 - TRBV19 CASSPRDSHYEQYF TGTGCCAGTAGTCCCAGGGACAGTCACTACGAGCAGTACTTC